This TCR beta chain was documented in a study of cytomegalovirus exposure and HLA in healthy donors. Study results and caveats: Later analysis showed TCR association rates varying by HLA locus, highest for DRB1 and lowest for HLA-C.

Remarks on this clone: Its antigen is not identified.

The PCR used 60 Vbeta and 13 Jbeta primers. Measured with immunoSEQ multiplex PCR; TCRdb has only the in-frame clones, and not every one. The repertoire holds 150,000 or so clones, with around four fifths as singletons. The V end was cut by 0 bases, the J end by 4 bases, with 9 bases between. The CDR3 covers 14 residues. Germline CDR1 SGHRS, CDR2 YFSETQ. When sampled, the donors appeared nominally healthy, though they likely had unrecorded immune exposures. The sample taken for sequencing was PBMCs. V gene TRBV5-1 combines with J gene TRBJ2-3, with a possible D match to TRBD2 (5 bases). This TCR derives from a female donor in good health and CMV-seronegative. The CDR3 nucleotides are TGCGCCAGCAGCTTGGAGCGGAAATCAGATACGCAGTATTTT. This gives the protein CASSLERKSDTQYF.